A selection of T cell receptor beta chains follows, all from one sample in a study of T cells in Graves' hyperthyroidism and ophthalmopathy. In TCRdb, the multiplex PCR reads were re-called with MiXCR into one record per CDR3 protein. The sample consists of 560,000 or so distinct CDR3 sequences, nearly 20% of them appearing once. The sample taken for sequencing was blood. These receptor sequences come from a man aged 40-49 years with Graves' ophthalmopathy. Each CDR3 is given with its conserved first and last residue. The order of the fields is V gene, clone size, J gene, D gene, CDR3 DNA, CDR3 protein. The D gene is left open where the match is weak. The size of a clone is reported for some rows only, either as once, few or many, or as a class for expanded clones.

>TRBV5-1|.|TRBJ1-2|.
TGCGCCAGCAGCGCCCGGAGGGACAACCCGAGGGACTATGGCTACACCTTC
CASSARRDNPRDYGYTF
>TRBV5-1|many|TRBJ1-2|.
TGCGCCAGCAGCTTGGAGAAGGTAAACTATGGCTACACCTTC
CASSLEKVNYGYTF
>TRBV7-2|few|TRBJ2-7|.
TGTGCCAGCAGCTTAAGCAGCGACTCCTACGAGCAGTACTTC
CASSLSSDSYEQYF
>TRBV11-2|.|TRBJ1-3|.
TGTGCCAGCAGCTTATACCGAAACACCATATATTTT
CASSLYRNTIYF
>TRBV20-1|.|TRBJ2-7|TRBD2
TGCAGTGCTTTACCTACTAGCGGACGCGTTTACGCGTTGGAGCAGTACTTC
CSALPTSGRVYALEQYF
>TRBV7-2|.|TRBJ2-1|.
TGTGCCAGCAGCTTGAGCGCGTGGGTGAATGAGCAGTTCTTC
CASSLSAWVNEQFF
>TRBV28|many|TRBJ2-3|TRBD1
TGTGCCAGCAGTTCCCGGACAGGGACAGATACGCAGTATTTT
CASSSRTGTDTQYF
>TRBV7-9|.|TRBJ1-6|.
TGTGCCAGCAGCCCGTTATCGCTCGTAAGCTCACCCCTCCACTTT
CASSPLSLVSSPLHF
>TRBV12-3/TRBV12-4|few|TRBJ1-6|.
TGTGCCAGCAGTGCCGGGATACTTGGTAGGCCCCTCCACTTT
CASSAGILGRPLHF
>TRBV20-1|few|TRBJ1-4|.
TGCAGTGGATTTACAGGGTCGGAAAAACTGTTTTTT
CSGFTGSEKLFF
>TRBV10-3|many|TRBJ2-7|.
TGTGCCATCAGGATTGACAGTCGGACCTACGAGCAGTACTTC
CAIRIDSRTYEQYF
>TRBV7-3|few|TRBJ1-2|.
TGTGCCAGCAGTCACCGGGACCCTAACCTCGATGGCCACACCTTC
CASSHRDPNLDGHTF
>TRBV12-3/TRBV12-4|.|TRBJ2-1|TRBD2
TGTGCCAGCAGTTTTACTAGCGGGGTTGCTGAGCAGTTCTTC
CASSFTSGVAEQFF
>TRBV2|.|TRBJ2-7|.
TGTGCCAGCATGTTCTTCTCGGACTACGAGCAGTACTTC
CASMFFSDYEQYF
>TRBV5-1|.|TRBJ2-2|.
TGCGCCAGCAACCTGGGAGATCTCACCGGGGAGCTGTTTTTT
CASNLGDLTGELFF
>TRBV30|many|TRBJ1-1|.
TGTGCCTGGAGTGAACGAACGGGATTCCCGAACACTGAAGCTTTCTTT
CAWSERTGFPNTEAFF
>TRBV2|many|TRBJ1-1|.
TGTGCCAGCAGTGAGGTAAGGCGGGGCACTGAAGCTTTCTTT
CASSEVRRGTEAFF
>TRBV18|.|TRBJ2-2|.
TGTGCCAGCTCACCGACCAGGGCAGGAACCGGGGAGCTGTTTTTT
CASSPTRAGTGELFF
>TRBV19|.|TRBJ2-3|TRBD2
TGTGCCAGTAAAGAGCGGGGACGCACAGATACGCAGTATTTT
CASKERGRTDTQYF
>TRBV3-1|few|TRBJ2-1|.
TGTGCCAGCAGCCAAGAAGGGGGGAGACTGTACAATGAGCAGTTCTTC
CASSQEGGRLYNEQFF
>TRBV7-2|many|TRBJ2-1|.
TGTGCCAGCAGCCGACCGACTAGGAATGAGCAGTTCTTC
CASSRPTRNEQFF
>TRBV20-1|many|TRBJ2-7|.
TGCAGTGCTAGAGATCAAACCAGGGTAGTCGAGCAGTACTTC
CSARDQTRVVEQYF
>TRBV9|.|TRBJ2-3|.
TGTGCCAGCAGCGCCCGCTTCCACACAGATACGCAGTATTTT
CASSARFHTDTQYF
>TRBV30|few|TRBJ1-5|.
TGTGCCTGGAGTGGACAGGATCAGCAGCCCCAGCATTTT
CAWSGQDQQPQHF
>TRBV19|few|TRBJ1-2|.
TGTGCCAGTAGTATAGACGGGAACTATGGCTACACCTTC
CASSIDGNYGYTF
>TRBV18|.|TRBJ2-2|.
TGTGCCAGCTCACCCCCGTCGTGGAACACCGGGGAGCTGTTTTTT
CASSPPSWNTGELFF
>TRBV29-1|few|TRBJ1-2|TRBD1
TGCAGCGTCCTACAGGGGCGCTATGGCTACACCTTC
CSVLQGRYGYTF
>TRBV25-1|.|TRBJ2-3|.
TGTGCCAGCAGTGAATATATGAGCACAGATACGCAGTATTTT
CASSEYMSTDTQYF
>TRBV4-2|once|TRBJ1-2|.
TGTGCCAGCAGCCAAGGACAGAGATTAGCTAACTATGGCTACACCTTC
CASSQGQRLANYGYTF
>TRBV6-1|few|TRBJ2-7|TRBD2
TGTGCCAGCAGTGATGAGACTAGCGGGTCTCGCGAGCAGTACTTC
CASSDETSGSREQYF
>TRBV18|few|TRBJ2-3|TRBD2
TGTGCCAGCTCACTATTGACTAGCGGGATACGCACAGATACGCAGTATTTT
CASSLLTSGIRTDTQYF
>TRBV6-2/TRBV6-3|.|TRBJ1-1|TRBD1
TGTGCCAGCCAGGACAGGGCCGTTTTAGGGTACACTGAAGCTTTCTTT
CASQDRAVLGYTEAFF